The 22 T cell receptor beta chains in this list originate from one sample, sequenced in a study of shared clonotypes between healthy human individuals. Terminally differentiated effector memory CD45RA+ cells were excluded from the naive CD8 cells, which were CD45RO-negative and positively selected for CCR7. Profiling relied on immunoSEQ multiplex PCR, and the TCRdb table lists in-frame clones only, not all of them. Of more than 2 million clones in the sample, just over 90% were seen once. The sequenced material came from naive CD8+ T cells from PBMCs. These receptors all come from a man between 18 and 29 years old in good health. Some clones in this sample may be carry-over from other donors' samples.

The V and J genes are TRBV19 and TRBJ1-5; 8 bases align to TRBD1. This CDR3 has 15 residues. Trimming took 5 bases from V and 2 from J; bases not matched to a gene: 5. Looked up from germline, CDR1 is LNHDA and CDR2 is SQIVND (reference sequence). As DNA, the CDR3 is TGTGCCAGTAGTCCTGACAGGGGTGGCAATCAGCCCCAGCATTTT. Its translation is CASSPDRGGNQPQHF.

This clone was seen once. The identical CDR3 is also encoded by other nucleotide sequences in the sample. The genes are TRBV10-2 and TRBJ2-5; 9 positions agree with TRBD1. CDR3 length equals 13 residues. The V gene's germline CDR1 is WSHSY and CDR2 SAAADI. V lost 6 bases to trimming and J lost 5 bases; unmatched junction nucleotides: 4. This CDR3 reads CASSTGGRETQYF. The CDR3 DNA reads as TGCGCCAGCAGCACAGGGGGCCGGGAGACCCAGTACTTC.

This chain connects TRBV7-2 to TRBJ1-3; D call uncertain. The CDR3 has 14 amino acids. V shed 5 bases and J shed 0 bases, with 8 bases lying between them. Germline CDR1 and CDR2: SGHTA and FQGNSA. CDR3 nucleotide sequence: TGTGCCAGCAGCCAGTGGTACTCTGGAAACACCATATATTTT. Translated: CASSQWYSGNTIYF.

This rearrangement joins TRBV5-4 to TRBJ2-7; 9 bases map to TRBD1. V shed 4 bases, J shed 4 bases, and the junction held 12 bases outside the gene matches. Per germline, CDR1 SGHNT and CDR2 YYREEE (reference sequence). This CDR3 region has 16 residues. The CDR3 here is CASSRRAGTGFYEQYF. The CDR3 nucleotides are TGTGCCAGCAGCCGCCGGGCCGGGACAGGGTTTTACGAGCAGTACTTC. The variable domain in full, with the rest retrieved from reference TRBV5-4 and TRBJ2-7, is ETGVTQSPTHLIKTRGQQVTLRCSSQSGHNTVSWYQQALGQGPQFIFQYYREEENGRGNFPPRFSGLQFPNYSSELNVNALELDDSALYLCASSRRAGTGFYEQYFGPGTRLTVT.

CDR3 sequence (DNA): TGTGCCAGTAGTATTGGCTTAGCGGGATCCCAGTACTTC. The encoded protein is CASSIGLAGSQYF. The J gene is TRBJ2-7, the V gene TRBV19, with TRBD2 identical over 8 bases. The CDR3 has 13 amino acids. The V gene end was trimmed by 3 bases and the J gene end by 10 bases; junction bases not matched to a gene: 8. Looked up from germline, CDR1 is LNHDA and CDR2 is SQIVND (reference sequence).

Here the CDR3 reads CSVRSGETQYF. The CDR3 coding sequence is TGCAGCGTTAGGTCGGGAGAGACCCAGTACTTC. The V call is TRBV29-1, the J call TRBJ2-5, with no clear D. Germline values: CDR1 SQVTM, CDR2 ANQGSEA. The CDR3 has 11 residues. V was trimmed by 5 bases and J by 4 bases, leaving 8 bases between them. The variable domain in full, completed from reference TRBV29-1 and TRBJ2-5, reads SAVISQKPSRDICQRGTSLTIQCQVDSQVTMMFWYRQQPGQSLTLIATANQGSEATYESGFVIDKFPISRPNLTFSTLTVSNMSPEDSSIYLCSVRSGETQYFGPGTRLLVL.

The sample holds one count of this clone. This sequence joins TRBV28 and TRBJ2-2; D is undetermined. Deletions cut 5 bases from V and 3 bases from J, with 16 bases between. The CDR3 is 16 amino acids. The germline V gene has CDR1 MDHEN and CDR2 SYDVKM. This CDR3 reads CASSPFPDGDTGELFF. DNA of the CDR3: TGTGCCAGCAGTCCGTTCCCGGACGGAGACACCGGGGAGCTGTTTTTT.

The chain links TRBV4-3 to TRBJ1-4; no firm D call. Between the trimmed V and J ends, which lost 4 bases and 0 bases, there was a span of 15 bases. This CDR3 has 17 residues. CDR1 LGHNA and CDR2 YSLEER come from the germline V gene. For the CDR3, the DNA is TGCGCCAGCAGCCGACTCGACGCGCGTGCAACTAATGAAAAACTGTTTTTT. It yields the protein CASSRLDARATNEKLFF.

The chain links TRBV6-6 to TRBJ2-7; D may be TRBD2 (5 bases). The length of the CDR3 is 14 residues. Between the trimmed V and J ends, which lost 10 bases and 5 bases, there was a span of 21 bases. Germline V gene data show CDR1 as MNHNY and CDR2 as SVGAGI (reference sequence). The CDR3 coding sequence is TGTGCCATCACCCCCGTCCCGGGATCGAACGAGCAGTACTTC. It translates to CAITPVPGSNEQYF.

The rearrangement uses TRBV6-6 and TRBJ2-2; a possible D gene is TRBD1 (5 bases). V was trimmed by 5 bases and J by 4 bases, leaving 11 bases between them. CDR1 is MNHNY, CDR2 SVGAGI, per germline (reference sequence). The CDR3 runs 14 residues. CDR3 in amino acids: CASSLFQGTGELFF. CDR3 nucleotides: TGTGCCAGCAGTCTCTTTCAGGGCACCGGGGAGCTGTTTTTT.

CDR3 sequence reads: CAWTTGVSGTEAFF. The CDR3 DNA sequence: TGTGCCTGGACGACAGGGGTCAGTGGCACTGAAGCTTTCTTT. The rearrangement uses TRBV30 and TRBJ1-1; 8 nucleotides align to TRBD1. This CDR3 region has 14 residues. Germline trimming cut 4 bases from V and 4 bases from J; bases unmatched to any gene: 8. The germline V gene has CDR1 GTSNPN and CDR2 SVGIG (reference sequence). Filled out from reference TRBV30 and TRBJ1-1, the complete variable domain reads SQTIHQWPATLVQPVGSPLSLECTVEGTSNPNLYWYRQAAGRGLQLLFYSVGIGQISSEVPQNLSASRPQDRQFILSSKKLLLSDSGFYLCAWTTGVSGTEAFFGQGTRLTVV.

The V and J genes are TRBV21-1 and TRBJ2-1; TRBD1, the table's D call, lacks a check against the DNA. TRBV21-1 is tagged as a pseudogene. The CDR3 contains 12 residues. CDR3 DNA: TGTGCCAGCAGTCAACAGGGCAATGAGCAGTTCTTC. It codes for CASSQQGNEQFF.

About this clone: Within the sample, other DNA sequences also encode this same CDR3. The chain uses TRBV11-2 and TRBJ2-7, with D possibly being TRBD2 (6 bases). The CDR3 sequence is 14 residues long. Germline CDR1 reads SGHAT; CDR2 reads FQNNGV. Trimming stripped 1 base from V and 3 bases from J, with 10 bases between. The CDR3 DNA is TGTGCCAGCAGCTTAGGAGGAGGGAGCTACGAGCAGTACTTC. It specifies CASSLGGGSYEQYF.

The chain carries TRBV7-3 and TRBJ1-2; D is unclear. There are 15 residues in the CDR3. V lost 0 bases and J lost 0, with 8 bases in between. CDR1 SGHTA and CDR2 FQGTGA come from the germline V gene. For the CDR3, the DNA is TGTGCCAGCAGCTTAACGAAGGCAGCTAACTATGGCTACACCTTC. Residues: CASSLTKAANYGYTF.

This clone was seen only a few times. This chain connects TRBV2 to TRBJ1-1; 8 positions match TRBD1. From germline, CDR1 is SNHLY and CDR2 FYNNEI. CDR3 length: 14 residues. J lost 2 bases, V lost 6 bases, and 5 bases had no gene match. The CDR3 sequence is CASREQGGNTEAFF. As DNA, the CDR3 is TGTGCCAGCAGAGAACAGGGGGGAAACACTGAAGCTTTCTTT. Full variable domain (missing parts from reference TRBV2 and TRBJ1-1): EPEVTQTPSHQVTQMGQEVILRCVPISNHLYFYWYRQILGQKVEFLVSFYNNEISEKSEIFDDQFSVERPDGSNFTLKIRSTKLEDSAMYFCASREQGGNTEAFFGQGTRLTVV.

The V gene is TRBV6-6, the J gene TRBJ2-7, with D possibly TRBD2 on 5 matching bases. This CDR3 spans 14 amino acids. Germline-derived CDR1 and CDR2 are MNHNY and SVGAGI (reference sequence). V lost 6 bases to trimming and J lost 5 bases, with 17 bases between them. The CDR3 DNA reads as TGTGCCAGCAGCCCCACGAGGGCTCAGGACGAGCAGTACTTC. Its translation: CASSPTRAQDEQYF.

The J gene is TRBJ1-5, the V gene TRBV28; a possible D gene is TRBD1 (6 bases). The length of the CDR3 is 13 residues. V was cut by 5 bases and J by 2 bases, with 7 bases left in between. Germline CDR1 is MDHEN and CDR2 is SYDVKM. This CDR3 is CASSAGGNQPQHF. The DNA for the CDR3 is TGTGCCAGCAGTGCAGGGGGCAATCAGCCCCAGCATTTT.

V and J are TRBV6-1 and TRBJ2-1; D unresolved. The V gene's germline CDR1 is MNHNS and CDR2 SASEGT. The CDR3 consists of 14 residues. V lost 2 bases, J lost 1 base, and 6 bases lay in between. The CDR3, as DNA: TGTGCCAGCAGTGAATACAGATCCTACAATGAGCAGTTCTTC. Protein: CASSEYRSYNEQFF.

This chain links TRBV5-1 with TRBJ2-7, with D possibly TRBD2 on 5 matching bases. The germline CDR1 and CDR2 sequences are SGHRS and YFSETQ. The CDR3 covers 15 residues. Trimming pared 3 bases from V and 3 bases from J, leaving 16 bases between. The CDR3: CASSYDSDGNYEQYF. The CDR3 DNA reads as TGCGCCAGCAGCTATGATAGCGACGGGAACTACGAGCAGTACTTC.

On this clone: This sample includes further DNA sequences coding for the same CDR3. The rearrangement uses TRBV9 and TRBJ2-7; no reliable D call. V was pared by 2 bases and J by 2 bases, with 11 bases between. This CDR3 region has 14 residues. Germline V gives CDR1 SGDLS, CDR2 YYNGEE. CDR3 bases: TGTGCCAGCAGCGTTCTGGCAGGAGCCTACGAGCAGTACTTC. It specifies CASSVLAGAYEQYF.

The rearrangement links TRBV27 to TRBJ2-7; 8 bases are a match to TRBD1. V lost 3 bases to trimming and J lost 7 bases; unmatched junction nucleotides: 5. The CDR3 extends over 13 amino acids. Germline V gene lookup returns CDR1 MNHEY and CDR2 SMNVEV (reference sequence). CDR3 loop: CASSLQGAGEQYF. DNA of the CDR3: TGTGCCAGCAGTTTGCAGGGGGCGGGGGAGCAGTACTTC.

A word on this clone: The sample has other DNA sequences that encode this CDR3 too. The rearrangement links TRBV19 to TRBJ2-7; 11 bases are shared with TRBD1. V was clipped by 4 bases and J by 2 bases; unmatched bases: 4. Germline V CDR1 and CDR2: LNHDA, SQIVND (reference sequence). This CDR3 is built from 15 residues. CDR3 residues: CASSTRTGGTYEQYF. The DNA of the CDR3 is TGTGCCAGTAGTACACGGACAGGGGGCACCTACGAGCAGTACTTC. The full variable domain, in which reference TRBV19 and TRBJ2-7 provide the parts outside the CDR3, is DGGITQSPKYLFRKEGQNVTLSCEQNLNHDAMYWYRQDPGQGLRLIYYSQIVNDFQKGDIAEGYSVSREKKESFPLTVTSAQKNPTAFYLCASSTRTGGTYEQYFGPGTRLTVT.